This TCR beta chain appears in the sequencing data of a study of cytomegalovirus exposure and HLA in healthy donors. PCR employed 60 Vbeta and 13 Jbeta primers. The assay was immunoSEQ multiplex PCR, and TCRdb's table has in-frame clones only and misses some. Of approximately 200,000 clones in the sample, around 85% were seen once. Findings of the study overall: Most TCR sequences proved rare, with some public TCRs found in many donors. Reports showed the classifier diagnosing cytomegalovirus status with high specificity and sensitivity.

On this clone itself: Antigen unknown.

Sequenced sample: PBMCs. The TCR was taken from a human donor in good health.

For the CDR3, the DNA is TGCAGCGTACATACAGGGTCCTACGAGCAGTACTTC. This encodes CSVHTGSYEQYF. The rearrangement uses TRBV29-1 and TRBJ2-7; possible D gene TRBD1, 6 bases. This CDR3 contains 12 residues. Trimming left V 6 bases short and J 1 base short, with 10 bases between. The germline V gene has CDR1 SQVTM and CDR2 ANQGSEA.